Given below is one T cell receptor (beta chain) in context. Its antigen remains undetermined. HCMV serostatus was determined by detecting HCMV-specific IgG in serum with a commercial ELISA kit. Ficoll density gradient centrifugation was used to isolate peripheral blood mononuclear cells from blood. The data originate from a study of T cells expressing NK-cell markers (TCRdb year 2020). Turning to the overall study: Three sorted T-cell subsets (CD3+CD56+NKG2C+, CD3+CD56+NKG2C- and CD3+CD56-NKG2C+) from about 8 donors had their TCR beta-chain repertoires profiled. Among the eight sequenced donors, seven were HCMV-seropositive and one was HCMV-seronegative. Randomly selected healthy volunteers, three men and five women, were used as the eight sequenced donors. Illumina HiSeq 2000/2500, MiSeq or NextSeq was used to sequence libraries as 2 x 150 bp reads.

Including cysteine and phenylalanine, the CDR3 has 15 amino acids. The DNA is not on file. Looking up the germline V gene yields CDR1 SGHRS and CDR2 YFSETQ. General study outcomes and caveats: Whether the expanded NKG2C-expressing T cell clones were specific for HCMV antigens was left unclear. Those dominant clonotypes were again the most abundant among CD3+CD56-NKG2C+ cells in several donors, at 28.3-60.1%. For more than 5 donors, the dominant CD3+CD56+NKG2C+ clonotypes were among the top 10 CD8+ clonotypes and accounted for about 1.0-7.5% of CD8+ T cells.

The sequencer was an Illumina HiSeq 2000. 5'RACE template switching, by which a universal primer site and unique molecular identifiers were added, was used to make TCR beta cDNA libraries. Synthesis of cDNA was primed from the TCR beta constant segment and was followed by two consecutive PCR amplification steps. Concerning the study's data processing: Reads were demultiplexed and grouped by UMI with MIGEC, and clonotypes were assembled and quantified with MiTCR. To exclude erroneous sequences, only TCR cDNA sequences supported by at least two reads were retained. Downstream repertoire analysis used the tcR package, and clonotypes were matched across fractions by CDR3 nucleotide sequence plus V segment. Antigen specificity was annotated against VDJdb with VDJmatch, allowing one amino acid substitution in CDR3. TCRdb reprocessed the reads; each CDR3 protein sequence makes one entry, and DNA is unavailable. These V and J calls derive from TCRdb rather than the authors' analysis. This sample's records show hundreds of thousands of distinct CDR3 sequences. 5% to 5.5% of the sample rests with the top ten.

This chain joins TRBV5-1 to TRBJ1-5; TCRdb's assignment of TRBD1 cannot be checked, as there is no DNA. Sequencing was done on a sample of blood T cells: a sorted CD56 or NKG2C T cell subset, CD4+ or CD8+ T cells, or bulk PBMC T cells (not recorded which). This TCR derives from a man aged 18-69 years in good health. The CDR3 protein sequence reads: CASSLVGGWNQPQHF.